Listed here is a single T cell receptor beta chain. Its antigen is currently unknown. Amplification used 60 Vbeta primers and 13 Jbeta primers. Some clones are missing from TCRdb's copy, which holds only in-frame ones; the method was immunoSEQ multiplex PCR. Found here are tens of thousands of clones, 90% of them singletons; the top ten hold less than 3.5%. The CDR3 spans 17 residues. J gave up 2 bases and V 3 bases, and 8 bases lay outside the gene matches. The data were obtained in a study of cytomegalovirus exposure and HLA in healthy donors. Study-level information: Within an early data release were around 87 million unique TCRs drawn from HLA-typed donors. Findings and limits, study-wide: It was assumed in the presence/absence analyses that sequencing depth was roughly uniform across donors. Previously analyzed data showed that most TCR beta V segments were productive at a frequency of about 90% or about 30%.

At collection, donors were nominally healthy, but unrecorded immune exposures were probable. This sequence joins TRBV5-3 and TRBJ2-2, with TRBD1 matching over 9 bases. TRBV5-3 is placed among ORFs of uncertain function. This TCR derives from a woman between 18 and 29 years old in good health and CMV-seronegative. The sequenced material came from PBMCs. DNA for the CDR3: TGTGCCAGAAGCTGCCCAACAGGGGGCCCAAACACCGGGGAGCTGTTTTTT. Its protein is CARSCPTGGPNTGELFF.